This is a list of T cell receptor beta chains from one sample in a study of cytomegalovirus exposure and HLA in healthy donors. Sequencing was performed with immunoSEQ multiplex PCR; in TCRdb, only in-frame clones are kept and a portion is missing. The sample holds 160,000 or so clones; 80% are singletons and the top ten take roughly 4.4%. Sequencing was performed on PBMCs. These receptors originate from a man aged 25-40 years in good health and CMV-seronegative. The CDR3 runs from the conserved cysteine through the conserved F or W.

TRBJ1-4,TRBV11-2,CASSPAGVTNEKLFF
TRBJ1-1,TRBV27,CASSPGRVQGLPTEAFF
TRBJ2-7,TRBV29-1,CSVNTLYSYEQYF
TRBJ2-3,TRBV30,CAWSASARAPDTQYF
TRBJ1-1,TRBV20-1,CSERGMAEAFF
TRBJ1-1,TRBV29-1,CSVWGGGGTEAFF
TRBJ1-1,TRBV27,CASSKVRGQGANTEAFF
TRBJ2-7,TRBV6-5,CASRPAGAYEQYF
TRBJ1-1,TRBV19,CASILTRGGRGGPEAFF
TRBJ1-1,TRBV28,CASSLSLQGNTEAFF
TRBJ2-5,TRBV9,CASSSRTGGGETQYF
TRBJ1-4,TRBV7-8,CASSLTGVNEKLFF
TRBJ2-2,TRBV23-1,CASSQPVLGRETNTGELFF
TRBJ2-7,TRBV5-1,CASSQEPYEQYF
TRBJ2-4,TRBV13,CASSLGQGGNIQYF
TRBJ1-2,TRBV14,CASSQGLNYGYTF
TRBJ1-4,TRBV9,CASSVGQGGEPTNEKLFF
TRBJ1-2,TRBV5-6,CASSLGQGRRANYGYTF
TRBJ1-4,TRBV23-1,CASSRQDRVTNEKLFF
TRBJ2-7,TRBV4-1,CASSQGAGDLYEQYF
TRBJ1-5,TRBV9,CASSVGDRGLQPQHF
TRBJ1-4,TRBV30,CAWDAGATNEKLFF
TRBJ1-2,TRBV29-1,CSARTGDYGYTF
TRBJ2-3,TRBV28,CASSRRSTGTDTQYF
TRBJ1-1,TRBV10-3,CASRTSILGDTEAFF
.,TRBV30,CASKGTGDYEQYF
TRBJ2-2,TRBV7-2,CASSLARDTGELFF
TRBJ2-5,TRBV7-9,CASSLSGHQETQYF